These 25 T cell receptor beta chains share one sample of origin, sequenced in a study of long-term antiretroviral therapy in people with HIV. With survey level as its setting, the immunoSEQ assay was v3.0. Generated by immunoSEQ multiplex PCR, the TCRdb table keeps only in-frame clones and is missing some. Here the sample spans about 23,000 clones, approximately 85% being singletons. The sample consisted of unsorted PBMCs, taken 1.5 years after starting antiretroviral therapy. These receptors were collected from a man younger than 40 with HIV.

The V call is TRBV5-6, the J call TRBJ2-7; 9 bases map to TRBD1. The CDR3 consists of 15 residues. Trimming took 0 bases from V and 2 from J; bases not matched to a gene: 3. Germline loops: CDR1 SGHDT, CDR2 YYEEEE. The CDR3 loop is CASSLGGQGPYEQYF. CDR3 coding DNA: TGTGCCAGCAGCTTGGGGGGACAGGGACCCTACGAGCAGTACTTC.

V is TRBV6-6 and J is TRBJ1-5, with D uncertain. The CDR3 has 15 amino acids. Germline V lookup: CDR1 MNHNY, CDR2 SVGAGI (reference sequence). V dropped 0 bases and J dropped 6 bases, with 12 bases sitting between them. In DNA form, the CDR3 reads TGTGCCAGCAGTTACTCGGACGGGAGCGGTCAGCCCCAGCATTTT. It encodes CASSYSDGSGQPQHF.

The gene calls are TRBV7-3 and TRBJ2-1, with a weak D call TRBD1 (7 bases). Germline V gives CDR1 SGHTA, CDR2 FQGTGA. Trimming removed 2 bases from V and 7 bases from J, with 15 bases in between. CDR3 length equals 15 residues. The CDR3 here is CASSLLAGGRNEQFF. CDR3 coding DNA: TGTGCCAGCAGCTTATTGGCAGGGGGGAGGAATGAGCAGTTCTTC.

The chain joins TRBV27 to TRBJ1-3; unclear D gene. Looked up from germline, CDR1 is MNHEY and CDR2 is SMNVEV (reference sequence). The CDR3 totals 14 residues. V gave up 8 bases and J gave up 1 base, with 12 bases separating them. As DNA, the CDR3 is TGTGCCAGCGGCACTCTCTCTTCTGGAAACACCATATATTTT. It codes for CASGTLSSGNTIYF.

The genes are TRBV30 and TRBJ1-2; D uncertain. V lost 0 bases, J lost 3 bases, and 11 bases lay in between. Germline-derived CDR1 and CDR2 are GTSNPN and SVGIG (reference sequence). This CDR3 has 14 residues. The CDR3 sequence: CAWSVLGLHYGYTF. The CDR3 DNA sequence: TGTGCCTGGAGTGTACTAGGGTTACACTATGGCTACACCTTC.

V and J are TRBV15 and TRBJ2-7, with TRBD1 identical over 11 bases. Unmatched junction bases numbered 6, after V lost 4 bases and J lost 1 base. Per the germline V gene, CDR1 is LNHNV and CDR2 is YYDKDF (reference sequence). The length of the CDR3 is 16 residues. CDR3 in amino acids: CATSIDGTGGSYEQYF. For the CDR3, the DNA is TGTGCCACCAGCATAGATGGGACAGGGGGTTCCTACGAGCAGTACTTC.

The chain links TRBV7-2 to TRBJ1-5; no reliable D call. Germline loops: CDR1 SGHTA, CDR2 FQGNSA. CDR3 length: 18 residues. The V end was cut by 5 bases, the J end by 1 base, with 21 bases between. CDR3 residues: CASSPYGSGTLSNQPQHF. The CDR3 nucleotides are TGTGCCAGCAGCCCTTACGGGAGCGGCACATTGAGCAATCAGCCCCAGCATTTT.

This chain links TRBV7-2 with TRBJ2-7, with 10 bases lining up with TRBD2. V lost 5 bases to trimming and J lost 7 bases; unmatched junction nucleotides: 11. In germline, CDR1 is SGHTA, CDR2 FQGNSA. This CDR3 spans 15 amino acids. CDR3 DNA sequence: TGTGCCAGCAGCCCTTCAGCGGGAGGGCCTCGGGAGCAGTACTTC. This gives the protein CASSPSAGGPREQYF. Complete variable domain (other parts from reference TRBV7-2 and TRBJ2-7): GAGVSQSPSNKVTEKGKDVELRCDPISGHTALYWYRQSLGQGLEFLIYFQGNSAPDKSGLPSDRFSAERTGGSVSTLTIQRTQQEDSAVYLCASSPSAGGPREQYFGPGTRLTVT.

The sample holds one count of this clone. CDR3: CASSLETGTDTQYF. For the CDR3, the DNA is TGCGCCAGCAGCCTGGAAACGGGAACAGATACGCAGTATTTT. The chain combines TRBV4-3 with TRBJ2-3; the D gene is possibly TRBD2 (5 bases). CDR1 and CDR2 from the germline V gene are LGHNA and YSLEER. CDR3 length: 14 residues. V lost 4 bases and J lost 3, with 11 bases in between.

This clone was seen more than once but under ten times. The rearrangement links TRBV7-9 to TRBJ2-3; D remains unclear. Trimming cost V 5 bases and J 10 bases, with 7 bases left between them. Germline V gene data show CDR1 as SEHNR and CDR2 as FQNEAQ (reference sequence). The CDR3 is 10 residues long. CDR3 DNA: TGTGCCAGCAGCGCAGTCCCGCAGTATTTT. This sequence encodes CASSAVPQYF.

The chain has TRBV5-6 and TRBJ1-1; D unresolved. Germline V lookup: CDR1 SGHDT, CDR2 YYEEEE. Trimming cost V 4 bases and J 10 bases, with 11 bases left between them. The CDR3 is 11 amino acids. The CDR3 DNA follows: TGTGCCAGCAGCAGCATTGGTGGAGCTTTCTTT. Translated: CASSSIGGAFF. Looking up the rest from reference TRBV5-6 and TRBJ1-1 gives the full variable domain: DAGVTQSPTHLIKTRGQQVTLRCSPKSGHDTVSWYQQALGQGPQFIFQYYEEEERQRGNFPDRFSGHQFPNYSSELNVNALLLGDSALYLCASSSIGGAFFGQGTRLTVV.

The chain couples TRBV27 to TRBJ2-3; 7 positions match TRBD2. J gave up 2 bases and V 6 bases, and 5 bases lay outside the gene matches. CDR3 length: 14 amino acids. CDR1 MNHEY and CDR2 SMNVEV come from the germline V gene (reference sequence). The CDR3 loop reads CASRAGPTTDTQYF. For the CDR3, the DNA is TGTGCCAGCAGAGCGGGACCAACCACAGATACGCAGTATTTT.

The rearrangement links TRBV7-9 to TRBJ2-2; no firm D call. CDR3 length: 14 amino acids. CDR1 is SEHNR and CDR2 is FQNEAQ in the germline V gene (reference sequence). V lost 4 bases, J lost 1 base, and 7 bases lay in between. CDR3 coding DNA: TGTGCCAGCAGCTCCACTTTGAACACCGGGGAGCTGTTTTTT. This encodes CASSSTLNTGELFF.

This rearrangement joins TRBV27 to TRBJ2-7, with 7 bases fitting TRBD1. The junction had 2 bases not matched to a gene; V was cut back by 6 bases and J by 3 bases. Germline V gene data show CDR1 as MNHEY and CDR2 as SMNVEV (reference sequence). There are 12 residues in the CDR3. The CDR3 loop reads CASSHRGYEQYF. In DNA form, the CDR3 reads TGTGCCAGCAGCCACAGGGGCTACGAGCAGTACTTC.

CDR3 DNA sequence: TGTGCCAGCAGTGGGCCCACCCCCCTAACGCCATATAGCAATCAGCCCCAGCATTTT. Amino acid sequence: CASSGPTPLTPYSNQPQHF. The V call is TRBV6-1, the J call TRBJ1-5; the D is unclear. The germline V gene encodes CDR1 MNHNS and CDR2 SASEGT. Trimming pared 4 bases from V and 0 bases from J, leaving 22 bases between. CDR3 size: 19 residues.

This clone was found once. Within the sample, other DNA sequences also encode this same CDR3. The CDR3 reads CASSSTGGNGYTF. The DNA of the CDR3 is TGTGCCAGCAGCTCCACAGGGGGCAATGGCTACACCTTC. This chain links TRBV7-3 with TRBJ1-2; the match to TRBD1 covers 9 bases. Losses at the gene ends were 4 bases for V and 6 bases for J; bases not matched to a gene: 3. The CDR3 is made up of 13 amino acids. Germline values: CDR1 SGHTA, CDR2 FQGTGA.

V gene TRBV4-2 combines with J gene TRBJ1-1; D not resolved. The CDR3 runs to 16 residues. CDR1 and CDR2 (germline): LGHNA, YNFKEQ. Trimming took off 3 bases at V and 3 bases at J, with 17 bases between the two ends. The CDR3 is CASSQDPLGSHTEAFF. The CDR3 DNA sequence: TGTGCCAGCAGCCAGGACCCACTAGGGTCGCACACTGAAGCTTTCTTT.

The J gene is TRBJ1-1, the V gene TRBV5-1; D not certain. V dropped 2 bases and J dropped 3 bases, with 14 bases sitting between them. This CDR3 is 15 amino acids long. CDR1 SGHRS and CDR2 YFSETQ come from the germline V gene. The CDR3 sequence is CASSFNTGLYTEAFF. The CDR3 DNA reads as TGCGCCAGCAGCTTTAATACGGGTTTGTACACTGAAGCTTTCTTT.

The chain joins TRBV6-7 to TRBJ1-5; 12 positions match TRBD1. TRBV6-7 is marked as an open reading frame, function uncertain. The trim removed 4 bases at V and 2 bases at J, leaving 6 bases unmatched. The CDR3 sequence is 17 residues long. The CDR3 coding sequence is TGTGCCAGCAGTTGGGGGACAGGGGGCCGGTGCAATCAGCCCCAGCATTTT. This codes for CASSWGTGGRCNQPQHF.

V gene TRBV29-1 combines with J gene TRBJ1-4, with unresolved D. Between the trimmed V and J ends, which lost 7 bases and 0 bases, there was a span of 9 bases. Germline V lookup: CDR1 SQVTM, CDR2 ANQGSEA. This CDR3 comprises 13 residues. The DNA for the CDR3 is TGCAGCGCCCGGGAGGCAACTAATGAAAAACTGTTTTTT. Translated, it gives CSAREATNEKLFF.

The rearrangement joins TRBV13 to TRBJ2-6, with 9 bases aligning to TRBD2. The junction had 7 bases not matched to a gene; V was cut back by 5 bases and J by 2 bases. The CDR3 totals 17 residues. Per germline, CDR1 PRHDT and CDR2 FYEKMQ (reference sequence). In nucleotides, the CDR3 is TGTGCCAGCAGCCCGCGGGAGGGTATCCCTGGGGCCAACGTCCTGACTTTC. This gives the protein CASSPREGIPGANVLTF.

V usage is TRBV6-5 and J usage is TRBJ1-2, with 8 bases aligning to TRBD1. V lost 4 bases to trimming and J lost 7 bases; unmatched junction nucleotides: 8. CDR3 length: 14 amino acids. The germline gives CDR1 MNHEY, CDR2 SVGAGI. The DNA of the CDR3 is TGTGCCAGCAGTTGGACAGGGTCGGATGCTGGCTACACCTTC. As protein: CASSWTGSDAGYTF.

The chain is built from TRBV13 and TRBJ1-3; possible D gene TRBD1, 6 bases. Germline values: CDR1 PRHDT, CDR2 FYEKMQ (reference sequence). V was clipped by 5 bases and J by 2 bases, with 13 bases between them. The CDR3 contains 15 residues. CDR3 nucleotides: TGTGCCAGCAGCCTACTGGGGGGCCCTGGAAACACCATATATTTT. Translation gives CASSLLGGPGNTIYF.

CDR3 nucleotide sequence: TGTGCCAGCAGCCCTGGACAGGGCGTATCTTCGGGGTATGGCTACACCTTC. Translating it yields CASSPGQGVSSGYGYTF. This rearrangement joins TRBV5-4 to TRBJ1-2; the match to TRBD1 covers 8 bases. The germline V gene encodes CDR1 SGHNT and CDR2 YYREEE (reference sequence). The CDR3 has 17 residues. Trimming at V came to 4 bases and at J to 5 bases, leaving 16 bases not matched to a gene.

This clone was seen more than once but under ten times. This rearrangement joins TRBV28 to TRBJ2-7; a weak D match, TRBD1 (6 bases). Trimming took 3 bases from V and 3 from J, leaving 9 bases between them. CDR3 size: 13 residues. In germline, CDR1 is MDHEN, CDR2 SYDVKM. The CDR3: CASSLDSGYEQYF. CDR3 bases: TGTGCCAGCAGTTTGGACAGCGGCTACGAGCAGTACTTC.